The source of this TCR beta chain is a study of T-cell memory formation after mild COVID-19. Points from the study as a whole: CD4+ bias marked clones expanding day 15 to 37, unlike balanced contracting clones.

The 5'RACE method, run with constant-segment primers, produced TCR alpha and TCR beta cDNA libraries (carrying sample barcodes and UMIs). TCRdb called the 5' RACE reads again in MiXCR, with one record for every CDR3 protein. The data show about 190,000 distinct CDR3 sequences, around 20% seen once. On this clonotype itself: As yet, its antigen is unknown.

The V end was cut by 6 bases, the J end by 5 bases, with 7 bases between. The CDR3 length is 11 residues. The germline gives CDR1 SGHTA, CDR2 FQGNSA. Source material: PBMCs or a T cell subset sorted from them (not recorded which). The genes are TRBV7-2 and TRBJ1-1; D is undetermined. This receptor was obtained from an adult woman who had mild COVID-19 (a few samples of this study predate the infection). Cell type and time point are not known. This CDR3 reads CASRVGTEAFF. The DNA of the CDR3 is TGTGCCAGCAGGGTTGGGACTGAAGCTTTCTTT.